This TCR beta chain was recovered during a study of T-cell memory formation after mild COVID-19. Regarding the study as a whole: Those CD4+ clones that contracted were mainly in CM and EM (CD8+ ones in EMRA).

This clonotype was observed at least ten times. As yet, its antigen is unknown. TCRdb used MiXCR to reprocess the 5' RACE reads, holding one entry per CDR3 protein. This sample carries tens of thousands of distinct CDR3 sequences, around 6.8% of them seen once, and the ten largest clones take 13% to 15%. Germline V gene lookup returns CDR1 KGHSH and CDR2 LQKENI. The CDR3 contains 12 residues. Deletions cut 3 bases from V and 6 bases from J, with 8 bases between. V is TRBV18 and J is TRBJ1-1; D is uncertain. Sequenced: PBMCs or a T cell subset sorted from them (not recorded which). The receptor's source is an adult woman who had mild COVID-19 (a few samples of this study predate the infection). Cell type and time point are not known. Written as DNA, the CDR3 is TGTGCCAGCTCACCTACCCAGCCTGAAGCTTTCTTT. Translation gives CASSPTQPEAFF. The whole variable domain, filled in from reference TRBV18 and TRBJ1-1, reads NAGVMQNPRHLVRRRGQEARLRCSPMKGHSHVYWYRQLPEEGLKFMVYLQKENIIDESGMPKERFSAEFPKEGPSILRIQQVVRGDSAAYFCASSPTQPEAFFGQGTRLTVV.